This T cell receptor (beta chain) was captured by sequencing in a study of identical twins. Comment on this clonotype: Its antigen is unidentified.

TCRdb re-derived calls from the 5' RACE reads in MiXCR, one entry per CDR3 protein. Altogether 500,000 to 550,000 distinct CDR3 sequences are present, less than 25% being singletons, with the ten largest covering 0.91%. Germline CDR1 is DFQATT and CDR2 is SNEGSKA (reference sequence). Trimming stripped 7 bases from V and 2 bases from J, with 12 bases between. This CDR3 comprises 12 residues. Study findings and constraints: Low generation-probability sequences were in excess among twin-shared out-of-frame alpha sequences. Cord blood beta clonotypes present at high abundance carried fewer insertions; no such pattern appeared in memory repertoires.

These same records also appear under a second study, on T cells expressing NK-cell markers. That work states: Just one sequenced donor of eight was HCMV-seronegative, while seven were seropositive.

This chain connects TRBV20-1 to TRBJ2-7; a possible D gene is TRBD1 (6 bases). This clonotype was obtained from a woman in her late teens or twenties in good health. Sequencing input: CD4+ T cells sorted from blood. CDR3 sequence: CSVGRGTYEQYF. The CDR3 coding sequence is TGCAGTGTTGGCAGGGGCACCTACGAGCAGTACTTC.